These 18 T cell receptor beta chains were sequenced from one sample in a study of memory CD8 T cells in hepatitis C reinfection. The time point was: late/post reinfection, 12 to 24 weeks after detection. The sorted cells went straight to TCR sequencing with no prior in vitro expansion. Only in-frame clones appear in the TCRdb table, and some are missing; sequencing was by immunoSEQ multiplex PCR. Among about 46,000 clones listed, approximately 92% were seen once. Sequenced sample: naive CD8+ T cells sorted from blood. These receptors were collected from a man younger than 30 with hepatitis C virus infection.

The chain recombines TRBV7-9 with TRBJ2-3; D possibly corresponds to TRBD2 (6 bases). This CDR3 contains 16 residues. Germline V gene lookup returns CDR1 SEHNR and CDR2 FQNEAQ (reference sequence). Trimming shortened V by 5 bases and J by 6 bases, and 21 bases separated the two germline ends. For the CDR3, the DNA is TGTGCCAGCAGCCCCACCCGTGGGGAGGCCTGGGATACGCAGTATTTT. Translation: CASSPTRGEAWDTQYF.

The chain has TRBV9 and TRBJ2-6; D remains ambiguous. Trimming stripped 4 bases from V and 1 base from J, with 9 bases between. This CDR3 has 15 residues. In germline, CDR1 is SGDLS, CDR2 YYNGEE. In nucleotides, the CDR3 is TGTGCCAGCAGCCCCCAGCGTTCTGGGGCCAACGTCCTGACTTTC. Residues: CASSPQRSGANVLTF.

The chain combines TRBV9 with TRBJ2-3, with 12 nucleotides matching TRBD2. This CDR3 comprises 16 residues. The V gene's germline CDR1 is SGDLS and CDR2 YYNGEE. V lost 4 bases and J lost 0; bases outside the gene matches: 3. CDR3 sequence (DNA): TGTGCCAGCAGCTCCGGGACTAGCGGGAGCACAGATACGCAGTATTTT. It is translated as CASSSGTSGSTDTQYF.

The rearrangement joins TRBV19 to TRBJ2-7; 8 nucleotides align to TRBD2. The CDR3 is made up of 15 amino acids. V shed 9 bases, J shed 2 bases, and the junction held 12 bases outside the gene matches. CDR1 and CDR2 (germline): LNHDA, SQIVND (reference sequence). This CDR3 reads CASRTSSGPTYEQYF. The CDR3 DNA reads TGTGCCAGCAGAACCTCTAGCGGGCCCACCTACGAGCAGTACTTC.

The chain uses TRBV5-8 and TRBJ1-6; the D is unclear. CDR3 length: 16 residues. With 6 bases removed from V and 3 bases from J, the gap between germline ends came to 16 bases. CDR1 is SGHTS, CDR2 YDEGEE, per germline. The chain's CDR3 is CASNLPEGVYNSPLHF. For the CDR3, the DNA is TGTGCCAGCAACTTACCGGAGGGCGTCTATAATTCACCCCTCCACTTT.

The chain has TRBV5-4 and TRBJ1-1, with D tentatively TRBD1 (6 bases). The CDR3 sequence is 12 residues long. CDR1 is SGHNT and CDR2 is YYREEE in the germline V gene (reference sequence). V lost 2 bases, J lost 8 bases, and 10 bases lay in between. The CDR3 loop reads CASSFGGAEAFF. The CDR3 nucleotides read TGTGCCAGCAGCTTCGGGGGGGCAGAAGCTTTCTTT.

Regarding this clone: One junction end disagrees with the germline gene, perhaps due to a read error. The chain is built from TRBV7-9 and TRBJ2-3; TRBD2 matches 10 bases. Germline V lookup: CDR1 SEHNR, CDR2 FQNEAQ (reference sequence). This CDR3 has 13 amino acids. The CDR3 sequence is CASSLERLAGVQF. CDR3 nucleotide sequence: TGTGCCAGCAGCTTAGAAAGGCTAGCGGGGGTTCAGTTT.

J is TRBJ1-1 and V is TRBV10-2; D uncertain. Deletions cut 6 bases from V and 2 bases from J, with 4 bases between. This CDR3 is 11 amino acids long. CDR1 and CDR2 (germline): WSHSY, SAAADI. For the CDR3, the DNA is TGCGCCAGCAGCCCTAACACTGAAGCTTTCTTT. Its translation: CASSPNTEAFF.

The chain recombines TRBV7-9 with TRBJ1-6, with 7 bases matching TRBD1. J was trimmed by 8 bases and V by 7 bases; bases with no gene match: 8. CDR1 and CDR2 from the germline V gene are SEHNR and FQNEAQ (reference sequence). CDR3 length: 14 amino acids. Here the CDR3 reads CASKTGPSYSPLHF. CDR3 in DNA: TGTGCCAGCAAGACAGGGCCTTCCTATTCACCCCTCCACTTT. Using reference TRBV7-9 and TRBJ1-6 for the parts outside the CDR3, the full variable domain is DTGVSQNPRHKITKRGQNVTFRCDPISEHNRLYWYRQTLGQGPEFLTYFQNEAQLEKSRLLSDRFSAERPKGSFSTLEIQRTEQGDSAMYLCASKTGPSYSPLHFGNGTRLTVT.

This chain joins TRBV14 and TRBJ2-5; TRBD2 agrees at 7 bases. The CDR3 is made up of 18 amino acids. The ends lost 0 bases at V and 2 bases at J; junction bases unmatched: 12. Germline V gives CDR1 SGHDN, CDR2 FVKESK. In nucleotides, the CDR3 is TGTGCCAGCAGCCAAGAATGGGTTTCCCTCGGGGGGCAAGAGACCCAGTACTTC. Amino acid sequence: CASSQEWVSLGGQETQYF.

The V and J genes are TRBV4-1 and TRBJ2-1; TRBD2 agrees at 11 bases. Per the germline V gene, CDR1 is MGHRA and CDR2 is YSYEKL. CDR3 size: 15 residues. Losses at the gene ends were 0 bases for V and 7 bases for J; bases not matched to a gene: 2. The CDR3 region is CASSQDRLAGNEQFF. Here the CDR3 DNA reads TGCGCCAGCAGCCAAGATAGACTAGCGGGGAATGAGCAGTTCTTC.

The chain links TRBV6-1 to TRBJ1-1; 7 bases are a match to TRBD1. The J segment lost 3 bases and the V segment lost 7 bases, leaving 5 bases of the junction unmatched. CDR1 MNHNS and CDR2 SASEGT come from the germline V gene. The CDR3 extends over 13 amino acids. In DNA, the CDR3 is TGTGCCAGCAAGCACAGGGGTTACACTGAAGCTTTCTTT. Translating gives CASKHRGYTEAFF.

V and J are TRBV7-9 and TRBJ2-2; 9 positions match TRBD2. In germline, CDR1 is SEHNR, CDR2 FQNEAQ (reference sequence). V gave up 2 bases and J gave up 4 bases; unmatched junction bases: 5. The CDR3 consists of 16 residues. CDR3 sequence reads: CASSLSAGGGTGELFF. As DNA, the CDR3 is TGTGCCAGCAGCTTATCAGCGGGGGGCGGCACCGGGGAGCTGTTTTTT.

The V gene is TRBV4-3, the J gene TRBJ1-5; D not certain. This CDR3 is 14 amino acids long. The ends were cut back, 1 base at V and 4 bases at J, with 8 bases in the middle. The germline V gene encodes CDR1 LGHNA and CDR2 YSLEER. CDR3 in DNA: TGCGCCAGCAGCCAAGGAGACGGGAATCAGCCCCAGCATTTT. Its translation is CASSQGDGNQPQHF.

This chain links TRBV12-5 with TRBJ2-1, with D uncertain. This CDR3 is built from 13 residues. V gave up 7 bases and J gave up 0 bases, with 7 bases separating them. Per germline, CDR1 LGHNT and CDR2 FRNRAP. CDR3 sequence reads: CASESSSYNEQFF. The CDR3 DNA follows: TGTGCTAGTGAGAGTAGCTCCTACAATGAGCAGTTCTTC.

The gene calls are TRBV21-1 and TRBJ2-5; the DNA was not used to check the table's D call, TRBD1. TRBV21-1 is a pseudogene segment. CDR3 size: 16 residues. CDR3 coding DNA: TGTGCCAGCGGCCCAAGAAAGGGGGCGCCGGAAGAGACCCAGTACTTC. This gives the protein CASGPRKGAPEETQYF.

The DNA of the CDR3 is TGTGCCAGCAGCTTCATTGCCGGGACAGGGTTAGCGGGAGGGGAAGAGACCCAGTACTTC. Its translation is CASSFIAGTGLAGGEETQYF. This chain connects TRBV7-8 to TRBJ2-5; 11 bases agree with TRBD2. V shed 3 bases, J shed 3 bases, and the junction held 18 bases outside the gene matches. Germline V lookup: CDR1 SGHVS, CDR2 FQNEAQ. The CDR3 runs to 20 residues.

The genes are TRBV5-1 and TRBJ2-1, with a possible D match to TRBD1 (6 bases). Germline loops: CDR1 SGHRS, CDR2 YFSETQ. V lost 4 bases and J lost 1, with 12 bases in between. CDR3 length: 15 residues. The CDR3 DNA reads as TGCGCCAGCAGCCACGGACAGAGTTCCTACAATGAGCAGTTCTTC. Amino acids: CASSHGQSSYNEQFF.